This is a list of T cell receptor beta chains from one sample in a study of technical replicates of blood from a few donors. Using immunoSEQ multiplex PCR, the repertoire was profiled, and TCRdb retains in-frame clones only, with some absent. The sample has roughly 14,000 clones, 75% to 90% seen once. Sequencing was performed on PBMCs. Receptor source: a human donor in good health. The CDR3 runs from the conserved cysteine through the conserved F or W. D genes are given only for firm matches. Only some rows state a clone size, as once, few, many or a class for expanded clones.

>.|.|TRBV10-3|TRBJ1-5
CATRTGDQPQHF
TGTGCCACCAGAACCGGGGATCAGCCCCAGCATTTT
>.|.|TRBV28|TRBJ1-2
CASSFHRASYGYTF
TGTGCCAGCAGTTTTCACAGGGCATCCTATGGCTACACCTTC
>.|TRBD2|TRBV5-1|TRBJ2-3
CASSLGLAGGGTQYF
TGCGCCAGCAGCTTGGGACTAGCGGGAGGGGGTACGCAGTATTTT
>.|.|TRBV28|TRBJ1-2
CASKAGSYGYTF
TGTGCCAGTAAAGCCGGTTCCTATGGCTACACCTTC
>once|.|TRBV18|TRBJ2-5
CASSPSIQETQYF
TGTGCCAGCTCACCATCTATACAAGAGACCCAGTACTTC
>once|.|TRBV5-1|TRBJ1-1
CASSLTGNTEAFF
TGCGCCAGCAGCTTAACAGGGAACACTGAAGCTTTCTTT
>once|TRBD1|TRBV7-9|TRBJ1-2
CASSQGQSNYGYTF
TGTGCCAGCAGCCAGGGACAGTCGAACTATGGCTACACCTTC
>.|TRBD2|TRBV10-1|TRBJ2-3
CASSAGTSGSTQYF
TGCGCCAGCAGTGCGGGGACTAGCGGGAGCACGCAGTATTTT
>.|TRBD1|TRBV6-1|TRBJ2-1
CASRTGGAGYNEQFF
TGTGCCAGCAGGACAGGGGGCGCAGGCTACAATGAGCAGTTCTTC
>.|.|TRBV19|TRBJ2-3
CASSPGEYTDTQYF
TGTGCCAGTAGTCCGGGGGAATACACAGATACGCAGTATTTT
>few|.|TRBV21-1|TRBJ1-5
CAGVQYLTGTASNQPQHF
TGTGCCGGAGTCCAATATTTAACCGGGACAGCTTCCAATCAGCCCCAGCATTTT
>.|.|TRBV2|TRBJ2-1
CASSVGYSSYNEQFF
TGTGCCAGCAGTGTCGGTTATAGCTCCTACAATGAGCAGTTCTTC
>.|.|TRBV5-5|TRBJ1-2
CASTVLTGSTGGYTF
TGTGCCAGCACCGTCCTTACAGGGTCTACTGGGGGCTACACCTTC
>once|TRBD1|TRBV10-3|TRBJ1-5
CATGGQGGINNQPQHF
TGTGCCACCGGGGGACAGGGAGGGATTAACAATCAGCCCCAGCATTTT
>.|TRBD1|TRBV6-1|TRBJ1-1
CASSDAGTANTEAFF
TGTGCCAGCAGTGACGCCGGGACAGCGAACACTGAAGCTTTCTTT
>.|TRBD1|TRBV7-8|TRBJ2-5
CASSLARHRGQETQYF
TGTGCCAGCAGCTTAGCTCGTCACAGGGGTCAAGAGACCCAGTACTTC
>.|TRBD1|TRBV6-1|TRBJ2-7
CASSESRQGLREQYF
TGTGCCAGCAGTGAAAGCCGACAGGGTTTGCGCGAGCAGTACTTC
>.|TRBD2|TRBV7-8|TRBJ2-5
CASSLVSGSVNF
TGTGCCAGCAGCTTAGTTAGCGGGAGTGTCAACTTC
>.|.|TRBV7-8|TRBJ1-1
CASSLAGPGMNTEAFF
TGTGCCAGCAGCTTAGCGGGTCCGGGTATGAACACTGAAGCTTTCTTT
>.|TRBD1|TRBV6-6|TRBJ2-5
CASSRGQQETQYF
TGTGCCAGCAGCCGGGGACAGCAAGAGACCCAGTACTTC
>.|.|TRBV27|TRBJ2-3
CASGEWVAQYF
TGTGCCAGCGGGGAGTGGGTGGCACAGTATTTT
>.|TRBD1|TRBV2|TRBJ2-1
CASSGQGLYSSYNEQFF
TGTGCCAGCAGTGGACAGGGGCTATATTCCTCCTACAATGAGCAGTTCTTC